The 11 T cell receptor beta chains reported below all come from one sample, sequenced in a study of T cells in women clearing cervical HPV infection. Clones were read by immunoSEQ multiplex PCR, and TCRdb kept only the in-frame ones, dropping some. The repertoire table contains under 50,000 clones. Source material: blood buffy coat. These receptors all stem from a woman aged 18 to 75 with a cervical HPV16 infection that either progressed to CIN3+ or cleared (not recorded which).

A note on this clone: The CDR3 end is not reached by the read, which stops 3 residues before it; the germline J gene fills it in. J is TRBJ2-2 and V is TRBV6-2 or TRBV6-3; the D call may be TRBD1 or TRBD2 (5 bases each). The CDR3 extends over 16 amino acids. CDR1 and CDR2 from the germline V gene are MNHEY and SVGEGT. V lost 6 bases and J 4 bases, leaving 18 bases between the germline ends. The CDR3 bases that were read are TGTGCCAGCAGCCTACCGAGGGGCCCGGGCACCGGGGAG. Translated: CASSLPRGPGTGE. The CDR3 in its entirety is CASSLPRGPGTGELFF.

CDR3 protein: CAVSGSPDTYTF. Partial CDR3 DNA: TGTGCCGTTAGCGGGAGCCCAGATACC. The genes are TRBV19 and TRBJ1-2; D not certain. With the read ending 3 residues before the CDR3 end, the germline J gene is used to fill in that end. The CDR3 is 12 amino acids. From germline, CDR1 is LNHDA and CDR2 SQIVND (reference sequence).

As concerns this clone: The read is 3 residues too short to cover the CDR3 end, so that end is filled in from the germline J gene. This sequence joins TRBV5-6 and TRBJ1-2; D perhaps matches TRBD1 (6 bases). Trimming removed 6 bases from V and 6 bases from J, with 21 bases in between. The CDR3 contains 15 residues. The germline gives CDR1 SGHDT, CDR2 YYEEEE. The part of the CDR3 DNA that was read is TGTGCCAGCACCCCTCAGGGGCTGGTCATCGATGGC. It encodes CASTPQGLVIDG. The entire CDR3 is CASTPQGLVIDGYTF.

About this clone: The read terminates 3 residues before the CDR3 end, so the remaining end is supplied by the germline J gene. The chain couples TRBV20-1 to TRBJ2-3, with D tentatively TRBD1 or TRBD2 (5 bases each). Germline V gene data show CDR1 as DFQATT and CDR2 as SNEGSKA (reference sequence). The CDR3 length is 13 residues. CDR3 amino acids: CSAPEGIKETQYF. The sequenced CDR3 bases are TGCAGTGCCCCCGAGGGGATCAAAGAGACG.

Of note for this clone: The CDR3 is cut off 3 residues early in the read; its end comes from the germline J gene. The chain carries TRBV27 and TRBJ2-2, with D perhaps matching TRBD1 (5 bases). Germline V gene data show CDR1 as MNHEY and CDR2 as SMNVEV (reference sequence). V was cut by 3 bases and J by 5 bases, with 10 bases left in between. The CDR3 is 14 amino acids. CDR3 bases read: TGTGCCAGCAGTTTCCAGGGTTCAACCGGGGAG. Its protein is CASSFQGSTGE. The whole CDR3 sequence is CASSFQGSTGELFF.

Of note for this clone: Coverage ceases 3 residues before the CDR3 finishes, and the germline J gene fills in the end. The rearrangement joins TRBV20-1 to TRBJ2-3; D is unresolved. The germline V gene has CDR1 DFQATT and CDR2 SNEGSKA (reference sequence). The CDR3 consists of 14 residues. The CDR3: CSASSPSNQETQYF. CDR3 bases read: TGCAGTGCTAGTAGTCCGTCAAACCAAGAGACG.

Incomplete CDR3 DNA: TGTGCCAGTACCATCCAGGGGACTGGAAACACC. It is translated as CASTIQGTGNT. In full, the CDR3 is CASTIQGTGNTIYF. This sequence joins TRBV19 and TRBJ1-3, with TRBD1 as a possible D gene (6 bases). The DNA ends 3 residues before the CDR3 does, and the rest of the CDR3 is filled in from the germline J gene. V dropped 7 bases and J dropped 2 bases, with 12 bases sitting between them. Germline V gene lookup returns CDR1 LNHDA and CDR2 SQIVND (reference sequence). The CDR3 runs 14 residues.

Comment on this clone: The read is 3 residues too short to cover the CDR3 end, so that end is filled in from the germline J gene. The V gene is TRBV5-5, the J gene TRBJ2-2; D ambiguous. Per the germline V gene, CDR1 is SGHKS and CDR2 is YYEKEE (reference sequence). CDR3 length equals 13 residues. The CDR3 reads CASSFRTYEKLFF. CDR3 bases read: TGTGCCAGCAGCTTTCGAACCTATGAAAAG. Variable domain in full (rest from reference TRBV5-5 and TRBJ2-2): DAGVTQSPTHLIKTRGQQVTLRCSPISGHKSVSWYQQVLGQGPQFIFQYYEKEERGRGNFPDRFSARQFPNYSSELNVNALLLGDSALYLCASSFRTYEKLFFGEGSRLTVL.

With respect to this clone: The sequence runs out 3 residues before the end of the CDR3; the remainder is reconstructed from the germline J gene. V gene TRBV19 combines with J gene TRBJ1-2; tentatively, D is TRBD1 (5 bases). V was pared by 5 bases and J by 2 bases, with 9 bases between. The germline V gene has CDR1 LNHDA and CDR2 SQIVND (reference sequence). The CDR3 spans 13 residues. CDR3 DNA, as far as it was read: TGTGCCAGTAGTTTCCCAGGGAACTATGGC. It encodes CASSFPGNYG. The CDR3 in its entirety is CASSFPGNYGYTF.

Concerning this clone itself: The observed sequence ends 3 residues before the CDR3 terminus, with the missing tail filled in from the germline J gene. The rearrangement joins TRBV19 to TRBJ2-7; D is possibly TRBD1 (5 bases). This CDR3 comprises 17 residues. V lost 5 bases and J 2 bases, leaving 22 bases between the germline ends. From germline, CDR1 is LNHDA and CDR2 SQIVND (reference sequence). The CDR3: CASSHSPLRRATYEQYF. CDR3 bases read: TGTGCCAGTAGTCATTCACCCCTTCGCAGGGCAACCTACGAG.

The part of the CDR3 DNA that was read is TGTGCCAGCAGCTTAGCAGGGTCGAACACCGGGGAG. This encodes CASSLAGSNTGE. The whole CDR3 protein is CASSLAGSNTGELFF. The chain employs TRBV7-9 and TRBJ2-2; D is uncertain. The read ends 3 residues before the CDR3 terminus; that terminus is restored from the germline J gene. V lost 0 bases to trimming and J lost 0 bases, with 5 bases between them. The CDR3 is made up of 15 amino acids. Looked up from germline, CDR1 is SEHNR and CDR2 is FQNEAQ (reference sequence).